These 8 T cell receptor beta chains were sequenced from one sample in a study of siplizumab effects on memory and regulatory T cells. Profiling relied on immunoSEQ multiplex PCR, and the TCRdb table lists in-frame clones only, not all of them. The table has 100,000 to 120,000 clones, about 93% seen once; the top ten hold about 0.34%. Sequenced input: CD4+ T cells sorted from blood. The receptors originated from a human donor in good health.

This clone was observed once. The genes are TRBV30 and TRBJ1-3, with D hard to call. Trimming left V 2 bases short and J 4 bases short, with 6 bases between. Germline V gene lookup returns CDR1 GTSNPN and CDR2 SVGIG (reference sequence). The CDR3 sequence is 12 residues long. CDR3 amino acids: CAWSFGGNTIYF. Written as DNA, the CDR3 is TGTGCCTGGAGTTTTGGCGGAAACACCATATATTTT.

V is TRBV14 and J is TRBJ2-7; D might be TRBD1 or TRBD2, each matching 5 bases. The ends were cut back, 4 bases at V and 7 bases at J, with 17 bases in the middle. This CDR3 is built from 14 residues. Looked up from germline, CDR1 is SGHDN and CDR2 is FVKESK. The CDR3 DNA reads TGTGCCAGCAGCCTCAAGATCATGGGGGAAGAGCAGTACTTC. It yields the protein CASSLKIMGEEQYF.

For the CDR3, the DNA is TGTGCAACCAGGGGGCCCTCCTCCTACGAGCAGTACTTC. This translates into CATRGPSSYEQYF. The V gene is TRBV7-2, the J gene TRBJ2-7, with TRBD1 matching 8 bases. The CDR3 loop spans 13 amino acids. CDR1 and CDR2 (germline): SGHTA, FQGNSA.

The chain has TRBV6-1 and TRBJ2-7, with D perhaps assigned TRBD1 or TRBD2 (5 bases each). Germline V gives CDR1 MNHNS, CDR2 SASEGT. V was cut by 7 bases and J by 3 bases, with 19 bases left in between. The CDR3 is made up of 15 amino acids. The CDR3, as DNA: TGTGCCAGCAAGAGGGACGTTAGCACCGACTACGAGCAGTACTTC. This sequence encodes CASKRDVSTDYEQYF.

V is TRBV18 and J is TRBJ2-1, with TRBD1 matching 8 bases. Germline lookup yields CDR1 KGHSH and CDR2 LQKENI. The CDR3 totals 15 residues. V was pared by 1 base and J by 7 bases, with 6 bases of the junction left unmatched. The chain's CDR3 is CASSPRGQGRNEQFF. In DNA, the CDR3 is TGTGCCAGCTCACCACGTGGACAGGGTAGGAATGAGCAGTTCTTC.

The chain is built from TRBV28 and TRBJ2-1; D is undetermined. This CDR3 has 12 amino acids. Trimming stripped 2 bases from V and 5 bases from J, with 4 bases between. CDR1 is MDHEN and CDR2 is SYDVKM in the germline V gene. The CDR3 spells CASSLLNNEQFF. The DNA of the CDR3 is TGTGCCAGCAGTTTACTCAACAATGAGCAGTTCTTC.

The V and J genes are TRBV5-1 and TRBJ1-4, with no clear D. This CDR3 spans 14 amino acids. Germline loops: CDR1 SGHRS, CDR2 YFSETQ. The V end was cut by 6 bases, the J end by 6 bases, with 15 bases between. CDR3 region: CASNTLPGDEKLFF. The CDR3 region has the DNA TGCGCCAGCAACACCTTGCCTGGGGATGAAAAACTGTTTTTT.

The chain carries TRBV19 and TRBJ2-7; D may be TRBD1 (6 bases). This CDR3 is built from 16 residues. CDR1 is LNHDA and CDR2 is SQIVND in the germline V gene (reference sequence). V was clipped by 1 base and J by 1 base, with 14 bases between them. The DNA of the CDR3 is TGTGCCAGTAGTATAGGATCCAGGGGTCCTTCCTACGAGCAGTACTTC. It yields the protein CASSIGSRGPSYEQYF.